The rows below give T cell receptor beta chains drawn from one sample of a study of brain metastases from non-small cell lung cancer. Clones were read by immunoSEQ multiplex PCR, and TCRdb kept only the in-frame ones, dropping some. Altogether 2,500 to 3,500 clones are present, approximately 80% being singletons, with the ten largest covering approximately 5%. Sequencing used primary lung tumor tissue. These TCRs come from a donor at least 40 years old with non-small cell lung cancer. The CDR3 runs from the conserved cysteine through the conserved F or W. The D gene is left open where the match is weak. Not all rows give a size; the values are once, few, many and, for expanded clones, a class.

j_call	clone_size	v_call	d_call	cdr3_aa
TRBJ2-7	NA	TRBV9	TRBD2	CASSVAGGLAGGPSSFEQYF
TRBJ2-7	NA	TRBV30	TRBD1	CACRDRVDEQYF
TRBJ2-2	NA	TRBV19	TRBD2	CASSIGLAGTGELFF
TRBJ1-5	few	TRBV7-2	TRBD1	CASSLGGQGPQPQHF
TRBJ2-1	NA	TRBV28	TRBD1	CASSFGGTGLNEQFF
TRBJ2-4	NA	TRBV2	TRBD1	CANKGQVRGGIQYF
TRBJ2-2	once	TRBV2	NA	CASSYTGELFF
TRBJ2-1	few	TRBV14	NA	CASSQGGRYNEQFF
TRBJ2-7	NA	TRBV10-3	NA	CAIGTTASYEQYF
TRBJ1-1	NA	TRBV5-1	NA	CASSLYRANLNTEAFF
TRBJ2-2	once	TRBV5-6	NA	CASSSPRDKLTGKLFF
TRBJ2-1	NA	TRBV18	NA	CASSTTVSNEQFF
NA	NA	TRBV5-1	NA	CASSPQAQGGSYEQYF
TRBJ1-6	NA	TRBV5-1	NA	CASSLNAQGESPLHF